The text below deals with one T cell receptor (beta chain). Per the original data handling: Reference gene primer amplification in the assay estimated nucleated cell counts. TCRdb keeps only in-frame clones here, not all; method: immunoSEQ multiplex PCR. V, J and clone size are taken as reported in that table, and D and trimming were inferred from the DNA itself. This sample has fewer than 250,000 clones, with around 80% found just once. The record originates from a study of blood T cell repertoires in COVID-19. Overall study context: Samples representing acute and convalescent COVID-19 were sourced from the United States, Italy and Spain. From T cells, B-cell-depleted T cells, or PBMCs came the material, which was cDNA or gDNA.

Sequencing was carried out using peripheral blood. This receptor was identified in a woman aged 40 to 49 with acute or convalescent COVID-19.

CDR3 coding DNA: TGCGCCAGCAGCTTGGACGACAGGGCTGGCTACACCTTC. Translated: CASSLDDRAGYTF. V usage is TRBV5-1 and J usage is TRBJ1-2; 7 positions agree with TRBD1. Germline assignment: CDR1 SGHRS and CDR2 YFSETQ. With V trimmed by 0 bases and J by 7 bases, 3 bases remained unmatched. This CDR3 is 13 amino acids long.